This T cell receptor beta chain was obtained from a study of OX40 agonist ivuxolimab in advanced cancers. At the level of the study: Three partial responders included one hepatocellular carcinoma patient and two cutaneous melanoma patients. Study results and limitations: CD8+ T cells (on average) carried more expanded clones than CD4+ T cells. Part of the nonresponder group also had normalized T-cell clonal expansion that was low.

Patients with autoimmune history or systemic immunosuppression were excluded. Turning to this clone: The antigen is unknown.

The method was immunoSEQ multiplex PCR; TCRdb's version includes in-frame clones alone and lacks a portion of them. The data hold around 48,000 clones, with approximately 84% observed a single time. The receptor was isolated from an adult with an advanced solid tumor such as melanoma, head and neck, liver or kidney cancer. The sample consisted of CD4+ or CD8+ T cells sorted from blood, taken in a trial of the OX40 agonist ivuxolimab.

DNA of the CDR3: TGTGCCAGCAGCTGGACTAGCGGGGGGAATACGCAGTATTTT. This sequence encodes CASSWTSGGNTQYF. The chain employs TRBV6-6 and TRBJ2-3, with 14 bases identical to TRBD2. The length of the CDR3 is 14 residues. Trimming took 6 bases from V and 7 from J; bases not matched to a gene: 3. Germline-derived CDR1 and CDR2 are MNHNY and SVGAGI (reference sequence).